This T cell receptor (beta chain) originates from a study of post-analysis software for immune sequencing data. Study-level background: The cohort encompassed relapsing-remitting, secondary progressive and progressive-relapsing multiple sclerosis disease courses.

In the case of this clonotype: The antigen remains unidentified.

Overall study findings and caveats: Multiple sclerosis patients had significantly lower normalized Chao1 diversity than controls. About five TRBV segments, including TRBV5-6, TRBV5-1 and TRBV20-1, were more frequent in patients than controls. Strong co-clustering by F measure was seen for same-batch samples.

This CDR3 contains 15 residues. Germline CDR1 and CDR2: LGHNA and YSLEER. J lost 2 bases, V lost 3 bases, and 7 bases had no gene match. cDNA libraries of TCR beta carried unique molecular identifiers. TCRdb passed the PCR reads through MiXCR, listing each CDR3 protein once. The repertoire includes some 690,000 distinct CDR3 sequences, 25% to 30% of them detected once, and approximately 0.6% sits in the top ten. The specimen sequenced was blood. The sequence derives from a girl between 5 and 17 years old with multiple sclerosis. V usage is TRBV4-3 and J usage is TRBJ2-7; TRBD1 matches at 7 bases. The DNA of the CDR3 is TGCGCCAGCAGCCACGACAGGGTTTCAACCTACGAGCAGTACTTC. Its protein is CASSHDRVSTYEQYF.